Below are 15 T cell receptor beta chains sequenced from a single sample in a study of control samples from healthy donors and cancer patients. The repertoire was sequenced with immunoSEQ multiplex PCR; TCRdb's copy has only in-frame clones and lacks some. The table includes about 130,000 clones, 90% to 95% detected once. The sample consisted of PBMCs. These receptors all stem from a man aged 60-69 years with colorectal cancer.

This sequence joins TRBV3-1 (or the pseudogene TRBV3-2) and TRBJ1-1, with TRBD1 matching over 8 bases. The CDR3 sequence is 15 residues long. Germline V CDR1 and CDR2: LGHDT, YNNKEL (reference sequence). Trimming removed 6 bases from V and 0 bases from J; junction bases left unmatched: 6. CDR3 sequence (DNA): TGTGCCAGCAGACGGACAGGGACCTTGAACACTGAAGCTTTCTTT. It is translated as CASRRTGTLNTEAFF.

The chain links TRBV19 to TRBJ2-2; tentatively, D is TRBD1 (5 bases). The CDR3 totals 13 residues. Germline CDR1 and CDR2: LNHDA and SQIVND (reference sequence). V lost 8 bases and J lost 1, with 8 bases in between. The CDR3 DNA sequence: TGTGCCAGTGGTACAGGGAACACCGGGGAGCTGTTTTTT. Encoded protein: CASGTGNTGELFF.

To note about this clone: No DNA is shown, since the ends of the CDR3 on it are uncertain; the CDR3 is the one TCRdb lists. The CDR3 loop is CASRFFVGQGIKYNEQFF. This chain connects TRBV12-2 to TRBJ2-1; the table's D gene call, TRBD1, was not cross checked with the DNA. TRBV12-2 constitutes a pseudogene. Ends included, the CDR3 has 18 residues.

This chain links TRBV4-3 with TRBJ2-5; TRBD2 matches 8 bases. Trimming at V came to 4 bases and at J to 5 bases, leaving 6 bases not matched to a gene. The CDR3 consists of 14 residues. Germline loops: CDR1 LGHNA, CDR2 YSLEER. CDR3 amino acids: CASSPNPGGETQYF. The CDR3 region has the DNA TGCGCCAGCAGCCCAAACCCGGGGGGGGAGACCCAGTACTTC.

The chain couples TRBV19 to TRBJ1-1; 8 nucleotides agree with TRBD1. Trimming took 4 bases from V and 4 from J; bases not matched to a gene: 5. The CDR3 loop spans 14 amino acids. Per germline, CDR1 LNHDA and CDR2 SQIVND (reference sequence). CDR3 region: CASSTDRGSTEAFF. CDR3 sequence (DNA): TGTGCCAGTAGTACCGACAGGGGATCCACTGAAGCTTTCTTT. Full variable domain (outside the CDR3, taken from reference TRBV19 and TRBJ1-1): DGGITQSPKYLFRKEGQNVTLSCEQNLNHDAMYWYRQDPGQGLRLIYYSQIVNDFQKGDIAEGYSVSREKKESFPLTVTSAQKNPTAFYLCASSTDRGSTEAFFGQGTRLTVV.

The genes are TRBV6-2 or TRBV6-3 and TRBJ1-2; D may be TRBD1 (6 bases). Looked up from germline, CDR1 is MNHEY and CDR2 is SVGEGT. Between the trimmed V and J ends, which lost 5 bases and 0 bases, there was a span of 13 bases. The CDR3 covers 15 residues. The chain's CDR3 is CASSDQGKANYGYTF. As DNA, the CDR3 is TGTGCCAGCAGTGACCAGGGGAAAGCTAACTATGGCTACACCTTC.

The chain uses TRBV7-2 and TRBJ2-6; D may be TRBD1 (5 bases). Germline assignment: CDR1 SGHTA and CDR2 FQGNSA. The CDR3 sequence is 16 residues long. V was cut by 5 bases and J by 4 bases, with 15 bases left in between. CDR3 bases: TGTGCCAGCAGCGTCGACCCTGGGGCCGGGGCCAACGTCCTGACTTTC. Translated, it gives CASSVDPGAGANVLTF.

The chain joins TRBV10-3 to TRBJ1-2; perhaps TRBD1 as D (6 bases). CDR3 length: 15 residues. The ends were cut back, 4 bases at V and 2 bases at J, with 14 bases in the middle. Germline CDR1 and CDR2: ENHRY and SYGVKD. The CDR3 sequence is CAISAGERVNYGYTF. The DNA for the CDR3 is TGTGCCATCAGTGCAGGGGAGAGGGTAAACTATGGCTACACCTTC.

The rearrangement joins TRBV30 to TRBJ1-2; 7 bases align to TRBD1. The CDR3 length is 13 residues. The germline V gene has CDR1 GTSNPN and CDR2 SVGIG (reference sequence). V gave up 2 bases and J gave up 8 bases; unmatched junction bases: 8. In DNA form, the CDR3 reads TGTGCCTGGAGTAGCAGGGGGTCGGGCGGCTACACCTTC. Translated, it gives CAWSSRGSGGYTF.

The chain recombines TRBV4-2 with TRBJ1-1; 8 bases match TRBD1. The CDR3 extends over 14 amino acids. The V gene's germline CDR1 is LGHNA and CDR2 YNFKEQ. J lost 4 bases, V lost 4 bases, and 5 bases had no gene match. CDR3 DNA sequence: TGTGCCAGCAGCCGGACAGGGTCCATCACTGAAGCTTTCTTT. This translates into CASSRTGSITEAFF.

CDR3 sequence reads: CASSLGQGNEKLFF. DNA for the CDR3: TGTGCCAGCAGCCTGGGACAGGGGAATGAAAAACTGTTTTTT. The chain recombines TRBV7-2 with TRBJ1-4; TRBD1 aligns across 10 bases. CDR1 SGHTA and CDR2 FQGNSA come from the germline V gene. The CDR3 runs 14 residues. J was trimmed by 5 bases and V by 5 bases; bases with no gene match: 2.

The chain is built from TRBV4-2 and TRBJ1-6; D is ambiguous. Between the trimmed V and J ends, which lost 0 bases and 7 bases, there was a span of 13 bases. The CDR3 covers 16 residues. Germline-derived CDR1 and CDR2 are LGHNA and YNFKEQ. CDR3 protein: CASSQEAGDGNSPLHF. CDR3 DNA: TGTGCCAGCAGCCAAGAGGCGGGCGATGGGAATTCACCCCTCCACTTT.

J is TRBJ1-5 and V is TRBV4-3, with D unclear. The germline CDR1 and CDR2 sequences are LGHNA and YSLEER. The ends were cut back, 0 bases at V and 5 bases at J, with 14 bases in the middle. This CDR3 spans 16 amino acids. The CDR3 is CASSQDLLRVDQPQHF. The CDR3 bases are TGCGCCAGCAGCCAAGATCTATTGCGAGTCGATCAGCCCCAGCATTTT.

The CDR3 DNA is TGTGCCAGTAGGGTAGGACAGGCGCCTGGAAACACCATATATTTT. As protein: CASRVGQAPGNTIYF. This chain connects TRBV19 to TRBJ1-3; TRBD1 matches at 7 bases. CDR3 size: 15 residues. Germline V gives CDR1 LNHDA, CDR2 SQIVND (reference sequence). Germline trimming cut 6 bases from V and 2 bases from J; bases unmatched to any gene: 7.

This chain links TRBV9 with TRBJ2-2; 9 bases are shared with TRBD1. Unmatched junction bases numbered 11, after V lost 3 bases and J lost 5 bases. From germline, CDR1 is SGDLS and CDR2 YYNGEE. The CDR3 has 17 residues. This CDR3 reads CASSAGTGSARTGELFF. DNA of the CDR3: TGTGCCAGCAGCGCGGGGACAGGGTCCGCCCGGACCGGGGAGCTGTTTTTT.